One sample yielded the 5 T cell receptor beta chains listed below, sequenced in a study of radiation and T cells in renal cell carcinoma. Time point meaning: blood 2 weeks post-SBRT. Treatment noted: 15 Gy SBRT to primary tumor, nephrectomy 4 weeks later. The protocol was immunoSEQ multiplex PCR, while the TCRdb copy is restricted to in-frame clones and leaves out a portion. The sample records 25,000 to 30,000 clones, over 75% being singletons. The sequencing used blood, collected from a patient whose treatment included radiotherapy and nephrectomy. These receptor sequences come from a man aged 55 to 70 with renal cell carcinoma.

J is TRBJ2-7 and V is TRBV6-1, with TRBD2 matching 8 bases. V was clipped by 4 bases and J by 0 bases; unmatched bases: 2. The CDR3 is made up of 14 amino acids. Germline V lookup: CDR1 MNHNS, CDR2 SASEGT. CDR3 DNA sequence: TGTGCCAGCAGTGTGACTAGCGTCTCCTACGAGCAGTACTTC. Translation: CASSVTSVSYEQYF.

This clone is medium-sized by share. The CDR3 DNA sequence: TGTGCCAGCAGCCAGCCGAAGACGGGACTCTCCTACGAGCAGTACTTC. Its protein product is CASSQPKTGLSYEQYF. This chain links TRBV14 with TRBJ2-7; D possibly corresponds to TRBD2 (6 bases). There are 16 residues in the CDR3. Germline V lookup: CDR1 SGHDN, CDR2 FVKESK. Between the trimmed V and J ends, which lost 3 bases and 0 bases, there was a span of 15 bases.

The sample holds one count of this clone. The rearrangement joins TRBV29-1 to TRBJ2-3, with 8 bases that match TRBD2. The CDR3 extends over 14 amino acids. Losses at the gene ends were 7 bases for V and 2 bases for J; bases not matched to a gene: 8. Germline V lookup: CDR1 SQVTM, CDR2 ANQGSEA. The CDR3 coding sequence is TGCAGCGCTAAAGGACTAGCAGCCACAGATACGCAGTATTTT. This gives the protein CSAKGLAATDTQYF.

The V gene is TRBV5-6, the J gene TRBJ2-7; 9 bases are shared with TRBD2. This CDR3 is built from 14 residues. Germline V gene data show CDR1 as SGHDT and CDR2 as YYEEEE. V dropped 1 base and J dropped 7; count of bases not matched to a gene: 6. CDR3 protein: CASSLWVAGEEQYF. The DNA for the CDR3 is TGTGCCAGCAGCTTGTGGGTAGCGGGGGAAGAGCAGTACTTC.

The CDR3 loop reads CASSAVGRGETQYF. Here the CDR3 DNA reads TGCGCCAGCAGCGCCGTCGGGAGGGGAGAGACCCAGTACTTC. The V gene is TRBV5-1, the J gene TRBJ2-5; TRBD2 matches 8 bases. This CDR3 comprises 14 residues. J gave up 4 bases and V 4 bases, and 6 bases lay outside the gene matches. Germline-derived CDR1 and CDR2 are SGHRS and YFSETQ.